Reported below is one T cell receptor (beta chain). Its target antigen remains unknown. Within one base of it there is no much larger clone, and no base qualities were kept. This sample was taken from a study of OX40 agonist ivuxolimab in advanced cancers. Broadly, across the study: Ivuxolimab, which targeted the costimulatory receptor OX40 (CD134), was an agonistic, fully human IgG2 monoclonal antibody. The purpose of peripheral TCRbeta sequencing was to test whether ivuxolimab changed TCR sequence diversity and led to clonal T-cell expansion. In the dose-escalation cohort, 82.7% of patients were male, and the mean age was around 60 years, with a range of about 23 to 90. Prior anti-PD-1, anti-PD-L1 or anti-CTLA-4 therapy was permitted, and checkpoint inhibitors had been received by roughly 40% of dose-escalation patients. The monotherapy dose-escalation portion (N of about 49 patients) of the phase I ivuxolimab trial is reported in the paper. Intravenous ivuxolimab was administered to patients every 2 weeks at six dose levels: 0.01, 0.1, 0.3, 1.5, 3 and 10 mg/kg. Partial responses occurred in three dose-escalation patients, of whom one had hepatocellular carcinoma and two had cutaneous melanoma. Of the approximately 50 patients in dose escalation, some 19 had hepatocellular carcinoma, roughly 15 had melanoma, 9 had renal cell carcinoma and 9 had head and neck cancer. Summary of the overall study and its limitations: At doses of 0.1 to 3.0 mg/kg, clonal expansion of both CD4+ and CD8+ T cells in blood was seen between baseline and week 6. Partial responders in the 0.1-3.0 mg/kg groups had among the lowest normalized peripheral clonal expansion, especially among CD8+ T cells. Which antigens the clonally expanded peripheral T cells were specific for was not determined. After ivuxolimab, expanded clones were on average more numerous among CD8+ T cells than among CD4+ T cells. Low levels of normalized T-cell clonal expansion were also seen in some nonresponding patients.

The trial excluded patients who had a history of autoimmune disease or were on systemic immunosuppression. In every dose cohort, peripheral blood was drawn for TCR sequencing at baseline, cycle 4 day 1, and cycle 7 day 1. Samples came from an open-label, multicenter, first-in-human phase I dose-escalation trial of ivuxolimab. Adults with locally advanced or metastatic melanoma, renal cell carcinoma, hepatocellular carcinoma or head and neck squamous cell carcinoma were enrolled in the trial. Before TCR sequencing, CD4+ T cells and CD8+ T cells from peripheral blood were sorted into separate populations. For sequencing of the TCRbeta CDR3 region, genomic DNA was extracted from the sorted cells. The immunoSEQ Assay was used to sequence the TCRbeta CDR3 regions. TCRdb retrieved this table from immuneACCESS and kept in-frame rearrangements only. Not all clones are present; in checked studies, unresolved V genes account for under half, and no reason is known for the remainder. The sample includes about 24,000 clones, with approximately 89% observed a single time. 8.5% to 10% of the sample lies in the top ten.

CDR1 is given as MNHEY and CDR2 as SMNVEV, both from the germline V gene (reference sequence). The trim is 3 bases for V and 1 base for J, with a gap of 22 bases between the germline ends. The CDR3 sequence holds 19 residues, the cysteine and phenylalanine included. This entry keeps only the CDR3 DNA: 57 bases, framed from base 1. Sequenced material: CD4+ or CD8+ T cells sorted from blood, taken in a trial of the OX40 agonist ivuxolimab. The rearrangement combines TRBV27 with TRBJ2-1; the D segment could be TRBD1, given 6 matching bases. The clonotype comes from an adult with an advanced solid tumor such as melanoma, head and neck, liver or kidney cancer. Read as DNA, the sequence is TGTGCCAGCAGTTTCCCCGCCAGGGGCCTGCGCTATTCCTACAATGAGCAGTTCTTC. It encodes CASSFPARGLRYSYNEQFF.